The 30 T cell receptor beta chains listed next were all sequenced from one sample in a study of T cell repertoires in cytomegalovirus infection (dated by TCRdb to 2018 to 2020). This sample was sequenced with an Illumina HiSeq 1500. In-frame beta chains were kept once TCRdb had trimmed the public reads at Q25 with fastp and called clones with MiXCR. Identical CDR3 proteins give one entry, which carries the most common genes and DNA. Recorded for this sample are roughly 350,000 distinct CDR3 sequences; roughly a third of them occurred a single time. The ten largest account for 13% of the sample. Which antigens these TCRs recognize remains unknown. The meaning of the sample's treatment or condition label: in vitro stimulation with specific CMV peptide epitopes to enrich CMV-specific T cells. Sequencing was performed on cultured PBMCs, taken from culture after CMV antigen stimulation. These receptors came from a human donor in good health (CMV status not recorded). Some clones in this sample may be carry-over from other donors' samples.

This clonotype was picked up a small number of times. The chain carries TRBV20-1 and TRBJ2-1; TRBD1 agrees at 7 bases. With 6 bases clipped from V and 8 bases from J, the junction kept 7 bases outside the gene matches. CDR1 is DFQATT, CDR2 SNEGSKA, per germline (reference sequence). The CDR3 is 12 amino acids. The CDR3 sequence is CSARQGTYEQFF. The CDR3 DNA is TGCAGTGCCCGACAGGGTACCTATGAGCAGTTCTTC.

The chain employs TRBV7-2 and TRBJ2-3, with 15 bases fitting TRBD2. Unmatched junction bases numbered 5, after V lost 4 bases and J lost 0 bases. From germline, CDR1 is SGHTA and CDR2 FQGNSA. This CDR3 region has 18 residues. The CDR3 protein is CASSSWTSGRASTDTQYF. The CDR3 DNA reads as TGTGCCAGCAGCTCTTGGACTAGCGGGAGGGCTAGCACAGATACGCAGTATTTT.

V is TRBV6-1 and J is TRBJ2-1; 13 positions match TRBD2. V was pared by 4 bases and J by 9 bases, with 3 bases of the junction left unmatched. Germline-derived CDR1 and CDR2 are MNHNS and SASEGT. The CDR3 totals 14 residues. The CDR3 nucleotides read TGTGCCAGCAGTGGGACTAGCGGGAGCACTGAGCAGTTCTTC. This gives the protein CASSGTSGSTEQFF.

This chain links TRBV20-1 with TRBJ2-3; 14 bases match TRBD2. The CDR3 has 14 amino acids. CDR1 and CDR2 (germline): DFQATT, SNEGSKA (reference sequence). V lost 3 bases, J lost 5 bases, and 1 base stayed unmatched. Here the CDR3 DNA reads TGCAGTGCTAGGGGGACTAGCGGGAGAGATACGCAGTATTTT. Encoded protein: CSARGTSGRDTQYF.

This clonotype was recorded a few times. The chain is built from TRBV20-1 and TRBJ2-1; TRBD2 aligns across 12 bases. The length of the CDR3 is 14 residues. Unmatched junction bases numbered 8, after V lost 7 bases and J lost 7 bases. CDR1 is DFQATT and CDR2 is SNEGSKA in the germline V gene (reference sequence). CDR3 DNA: TGCAGTGGGGCTAGCGGGAGGGAGGGTAATGAGCAGTTCTTC. Its translation is CSGASGREGNEQFF.

The rearrangement links TRBV15 to TRBJ1-5, with unresolved D. The CDR3 contains 16 residues. Trimming left V 0 bases short and J 0 bases short, with 9 bases between. Germline lookup yields CDR1 LNHNV and CDR2 YYDKDF (reference sequence). The CDR3 nucleotides are TGTGCCACCAGCAGAGAGACATATAATAGCAATCAGCCCCAGCATTTT. The encoded protein is CATSRETYNSNQPQHF.

The V gene is TRBV7-8, the J gene TRBJ2-1; D is unclear. The CDR3 is 12 amino acids. The V end lost 8 bases, the J end lost 2 bases, and 7 bases lay between the germline ends. The germline gives CDR1 SGHVS, CDR2 FQNEAQ. DNA for the CDR3: TGTGCCAGCTGCCAGGCCTACAATGAGCAGTTCTTC. Amino acids: CASCQAYNEQFF.

CDR3 bases: TGTGCCAGCAGTCGCTCCAGGGTTGGAGGCGAGCAGTACTTC. Protein sequence: CASSRSRVGGEQYF. This chain joins TRBV6-5 and TRBJ2-7; D could derive from TRBD1 or TRBD2 (5 bases each). The V and J ends lost 5 bases and 6 bases respectively, with 17 bases between them. From germline, CDR1 is MNHEY and CDR2 SVGAGI. The CDR3 is 14 amino acids.

The chain joins TRBV12-3 or TRBV12-4 to TRBJ2-3; TRBD2 aligns across 7 bases. Germline trimming cut 7 bases from V and 1 base from J; bases unmatched to any gene: 5. The CDR3 has 14 residues. CDR3 bases: TGTGCCAGCATCTTAGCGGGCCGCACAGATACGCAGTATTTT. It yields the protein CASILAGRTDTQYF.

The V and J genes are TRBV14 and TRBJ1-5, with D tentatively TRBD1 (6 bases). V lost 3 bases and J 3 bases, leaving 9 bases between the germline ends. Germline CDR1 is SGHDN and CDR2 is FVKESK. The CDR3 has 14 residues. The CDR3: CASSQTGLNQPQHF. CDR3 bases: TGTGCCAGCAGCCAGACAGGACTCAATCAGCCCCAGCATTTT.

The chain combines TRBV7-9 with TRBJ2-3, with 7 bases that match TRBD1. J gave up 5 bases and V 1 base, and 3 bases lay outside the gene matches. The CDR3 totals 14 residues. Germline lookup yields CDR1 SEHNR and CDR2 FQNEAQ (reference sequence). The CDR3 reads CASSLGGQKDTQYF. CDR3 nucleotide sequence: TGTGCCAGCAGCTTAGGGGGACAGAAAGATACGCAGTATTTT.

This chain connects TRBV19 to TRBJ1-5; D not certain. V was trimmed by 6 bases and J by 4 bases, leaving 10 bases between them. The CDR3 is 13 amino acids. Germline lookup yields CDR1 LNHDA and CDR2 SQIVND (reference sequence). CDR3 sequence (DNA): TGTGCCAGTAGGATGGACCTTAATCAGCCCCAGCATTTT. Its translation: CASRMDLNQPQHF.

The rearrangement uses TRBV7-9 and TRBJ2-3; no clear D. The CDR3 loop spans 13 amino acids. Germline V CDR1 and CDR2: SEHNR, FQNEAQ (reference sequence). V shed 5 bases and J shed 0 bases, with 6 bases lying between them. CDR3 coding DNA: TGTGCCAGCAGCCAACAAAGCACAGATACGCAGTATTTT. Translation: CASSQQSTDTQYF.

The chain has TRBV6-5 and TRBJ2-7, with 7 bases that match TRBD2. Germline V gene lookup returns CDR1 MNHEY and CDR2 SVGAGI. V lost 3 bases, J lost 2 bases, and 4 bases stayed unmatched. The CDR3 is 14 residues long. The CDR3 loop reads CASSYLGGAYEQYF. The CDR3 nucleotides are TGTGCCAGCAGTTATTTGGGAGGGGCCTACGAGCAGTACTTC.

The chain combines TRBV29-1 with TRBJ1-3, with 7 bases lining up with TRBD1. The CDR3 runs 13 residues. Per the germline V gene, CDR1 is SQVTM and CDR2 is ANQGSEA. V lost 5 bases and J lost 4; bases outside the gene matches: 5. The CDR3 bases are TGCAGCGTTAGACAGGGATCGGGAAACACCATATATTTT. This encodes CSVRQGSGNTIYF.

This chain uses TRBV7-2 with TRBJ2-7, with a weak D call TRBD2 (6 bases). Germline V gene lookup returns CDR1 SGHTA and CDR2 FQGNSA. V lost 1 base and J lost 2, with 15 bases in between. The CDR3 is made up of 16 amino acids. Written as DNA, the CDR3 is TGTGCCAGCAGCTTAGACGTCGTCGGAGGGACCTACGAGCAGTACGTC. As protein: CASSLDVVGGTYEQYV.

J is TRBJ2-2 and V is TRBV12-3 or TRBV12-4, with 12 bases fitting TRBD2. V trimming: 6 bases; J trimming: 2 bases; junction bases outside the gene matches: 4. The CDR3 length is 16 residues. CDR3 bases: TGTGCCAGCAGCCAAGGACTAGCGGGAAACACCGGGGAGCTGTTTTTT. It codes for CASSQGLAGNTGELFF.

CDR3 DNA: TGTGCCAGCAGCGGAGACAGATTCTATGGCTACACCTTC. Translating it yields CASSGDRFYGYTF. The chain employs TRBV9 and TRBJ1-2, with D possibly matching TRBD1 (5 bases). The V end lost 3 bases, the J end lost 4 bases, and 10 bases lay between the germline ends. The V gene's germline CDR1 is SGDLS and CDR2 YYNGEE. The CDR3 contains 13 residues.

This sequence joins TRBV11-2 and TRBJ2-4; D may match TRBD1 or TRBD2 (5 bases each). V was pared by 0 bases and J by 0 bases, with 18 bases between. There are 19 residues in the CDR3. Germline V gene sequence: CDR1 SGHAT, CDR2 FQNNGV. CDR3 protein: CASSLDLGAGKLAKNIQYF. In DNA, the CDR3 is TGTGCCAGCAGCTTAGATCTCGGGGCGGGCAAGCTAGCCAAAAACATTCAGTACTTC. Together with reference TRBV11-2 and TRBJ2-4, the CDR3 gives the full variable domain: EAGVAQSPRYKIIEKRQSVAFWCNPISGHATLYWYQQILGQGPKLLIQFQNNGVVDDSQLPKDRFSAERLKGVDSTLKIQPAKLEDSAVYLCASSLDLGAGKLAKNIQYFGAGTRLSVL.

This clonotype occurred many times. The chain uses TRBV7-8 and TRBJ2-1, with a weak D call TRBD2 (6 bases). The V end lost 5 bases, the J end lost 7 bases, and 27 bases lay between the germline ends. The CDR3 has 18 residues. CDR1 is SGHVS, CDR2 FQNEAQ, per germline. CDR3 sequence: CASSPRAVAGIGLNEQFF. The CDR3 nucleotides read TGTGCCAGCAGCCCCCGGGCAGTGGCGGGAATAGGTTTAAATGAGCAGTTCTTC.

Ten or more counts support this clonotype. This rearrangement joins TRBV7-8 to TRBJ2-5, with 9 bases lining up with TRBD1. The CDR3 covers 14 residues. V dropped 5 bases and J dropped 5; count of bases not matched to a gene: 6. The germline V gene encodes CDR1 SGHVS and CDR2 FQNEAQ. The CDR3 DNA is TGTGCCAGCAGCCCCGGACAGGGGTACGAGACCCAGTACTTC. Its protein is CASSPGQGYETQYF.

This clonotype has more than one count but fewer than ten. The V call is TRBV7-6, the J call TRBJ2-1; TRBD2 aligns across 7 bases. The CDR3 extends over 19 amino acids. The germline V gene encodes CDR1 SGHVS and CDR2 FNYEAQ. V was pared by 2 bases and J by 5 bases, with 18 bases of the junction left unmatched. In nucleotides, the CDR3 is TGTGCCAGCAGCTTAATCTCAATGACTCGACTGGGGGGGGACAATGAGCAGTTCTTC. Protein: CASSLISMTRLGGDNEQFF. The full variable domain, rest sourced from reference TRBV7-6 and TRBJ2-1, is GAGVSQSPRYKVTKRGQDVALRCDPISGHVSLYWYRQALGQGPEFLTYFNYEAQQDKSGLPNDRFSAERPEGSISTLTIQRTEQRDSAMYRCASSLISMTRLGGDNEQFFGPGTRLTVL.

Comment on this clonotype: One base away lies a much larger clone, so this may be a sequencing read error. The chain links TRBV28 to TRBJ1-1, with D tentatively TRBD1 (5 bases). Germline V gene data show CDR1 as MDHEN and CDR2 as SYDVKM. This CDR3 is built from 13 residues. CDR3 DNA: TGTGCCACCTTTAGACAGCTGAACTCTGAAGCTTTCTTT. It is translated as CATFRQLNSEAFF.

The chain joins TRBV7-6 to TRBJ2-5, with D perhaps TRBD1 (6 bases). Deletions cut 0 bases from V and 2 bases from J, with 10 bases between. CDR3 length: 15 residues. Germline values: CDR1 SGHVS, CDR2 FNYEAQ. The CDR3 reads CASSLAGTPQETQYF. CDR3 sequence (DNA): TGTGCCAGCAGCTTAGCTGGGACACCACAAGAGACCCAGTACTTC.

This clonotype was seen a handful of times. V is TRBV12-3 or TRBV12-4 and J is TRBJ2-5; 7 positions agree with TRBD2. This CDR3 region has 14 residues. The V segment lost 5 bases and the J segment 5 bases; nucleotides outside the gene matches: 8. Written as DNA, the CDR3 is TGTGCCAGCAGTCCGACGAGGGGAGGGGAGACCCAGTACTTC. Residues: CASSPTRGGETQYF.

The chain couples TRBV14 to TRBJ1-4; possible D gene TRBD1, 5 bases. Looked up from germline, CDR1 is SGHDN and CDR2 is FVKESK. This CDR3 comprises 19 residues. The ends were cut back, 1 base at V and 3 bases at J, with 21 bases in the middle. The CDR3 is CASSQVARSLTAPNEKLFF. Here the CDR3 DNA reads TGTGCCAGCAGCCAAGTTGCAAGGAGTTTGACAGCCCCTAATGAAAAACTGTTTTTT.

This clonotype was seen a few times. V and J are TRBV7-2 and TRBJ2-2, with 12 bases that match TRBD2. The V segment lost 2 bases and the J segment 14 bases; nucleotides outside the gene matches: 3. Germline CDR1 is SGHTA and CDR2 is FQGNSA. This CDR3 comprises 13 residues. The CDR3 DNA is TGTGCCAGCAGCTTAATGACTAGCGGGAGTCTGTTTTTT. This gives the protein CASSLMTSGSLFF.

As DNA, the CDR3 is TGTGCCAGCAGCCCAGTAGGGGGCAGAACGCAGTATTTT. Protein product: CASSPVGGRTQYF. The chain has TRBV7-2 and TRBJ2-3; TRBD1 matches at 7 bases. CDR1 and CDR2 (germline): SGHTA, FQGNSA. With V trimmed by 5 bases and J by 9 bases, 8 bases remained unmatched. This CDR3 has 13 residues.

This clonotype was detected only a few times. This chain joins TRBV6-2 or TRBV6-3 and TRBJ2-7; perhaps TRBD2 as D (6 bases). With 5 bases removed from V and 11 bases from J, the gap between germline ends came to 19 bases. The CDR3 is 13 residues long. Per germline, CDR1 MNHEY and CDR2 SVGEGT. This chain's CDR3 is CASSPLGGMKEYF. CDR3 sequence (DNA): TGTGCCAGCAGTCCCCTTGGGGGGATGAAGGAGTACTTC.

This clonotype was seen more than once but under ten times. The chain carries TRBV6-1 and TRBJ2-1, with 15 bases that match TRBD2. This CDR3 contains 20 residues. Germline CDR1 and CDR2: MNHNS and SASEGT. The J segment lost 5 bases and the V segment lost 6 bases, leaving 17 bases of the junction unmatched. The CDR3 loop is CASRPLSGLAGGTTNNEQFF. For the CDR3, the DNA is TGTGCCAGCAGGCCCCTTTCGGGACTAGCGGGAGGAACAACTAACAATGAGCAGTTCTTC.